Listed below are T cell receptor beta chains from one sample, sequenced in a study of regulatory T cells in long-lasting Graves disease. TCRdb re-called the multiplex PCR reads with MiXCR, one entry per CDR3 protein. The sample lists almost 350,000 distinct CDR3 sequences, around 20% occurring once. The source was peripheral blood mononuclear cells (PBMCs), collected when the disease was refractory, from a patient treated with antithyroid drugs. The receptors derive from a female donor with Graves disease. Each CDR3 is given with its conserved first and last residue. Fields, in order: CDR3 length, D gene, clone size, J gene, V gene, CDR3 DNA, CDR3 protein. A D gene is named only where the DNA matches it firmly. Clone size, where shown, is once, few, many, or a class for clones that have expanded.

15	TRBD1	many	TRBJ1-2	TRBV6-1	TGTGCCAGCAGAACAGGGGGTGTGACAGGGGAAGGCTACACCTTC	CASRTGGVTGEGYTF
15	.	many	TRBJ1-4	TRBV18	TGTGCCAGCTCACCACGAGGAGAAACTAATGAAAAACTGTTTTTT	CASSPRGETNEKLFF
14	.	few	TRBJ2-1	TRBV18	TGTGCCAGCTCACCACTGGGCGGGACAAATGAGCAGTTCTTC	CASSPLGGTNEQFF
13	.	.	TRBJ1-1	TRBV4-1	TGCGCCAGCAGCCGGACAGTGGTTACTGAAGCTTTCTTT	CASSRTVVTEAFF
14	.	few	TRBJ1-3	TRBV7-8	TGTGCCAGCAGCCGCTATATAGCTGGAAACACCATATATTTT	CASSRYIAGNTIYF
18	.	.	TRBJ1-1	TRBV7-9	TGTGCCAGCAGCGGAAGGGGTGGGGGGGGACCTTTGAACACTGAAGCTTTCTTT	CASSGRGGGGPLNTEAFF
15	.	many	TRBJ1-4	TRBV7-2	TGTGCCAGCAGCTTAGCGCTGTCACGCGCTGAAAAACTGTTTTTT	CASSLALSRAEKLFF
15	TRBD2	.	TRBJ2-7	TRBV7-3	TGTGCCAGCAGCTCCGCCGGGACTAGGGGACGCGAGCAGTACTTC	CASSSAGTRGREQYF
14	.	.	TRBJ2-5	TRBV15	TGTGCCACCAGCAGAGGACGGCTACAAGAGACCCAGTACTTC	CATSRGRLQETQYF
13	.	many	TRBJ1-1	TRBV3-1	TGTGCCAGCAGCCAAGAGATGAACACTGAAGCTTTCTTT	CASSQEMNTEAFF
14	.	many	TRBJ2-7	TRBV7-8	TGTGCCAGCCAACCGACAGTCGTTTCCTACGAGCAGTACTTC	CASQPTVVSYEQYF
14	.	many	TRBJ1-1	TRBV7-2	TGTGCCAGCAGCTTTGGTCGCGCCTCAGGGGAAGCTTTCTTT	CASSFGRASGEAFF
16	TRBD2	.	TRBJ2-1	TRBV9	TGTGCCAGCAGCGCCGGGGGCGGGAGGATGAGGAATGAGCAGTTCTTC	CASSAGGGRMRNEQFF
14	.	many	TRBJ1-2	TRBV27	TGTGCCAGCAGTCTAACACGGGGGCTCCCGGGCTACACCTTC	CASSLTRGLPGYTF
18	.	many	TRBJ1-6	TRBV27	TGTGCCAGCAGTTTATCCGGACGAGGGGCGCTATATAATTCACCCCTCCACTTT	CASSLSGRGALYNSPLHF
14	TRBD1	many	TRBJ1-2	TRBV7-8	TGTGCCAGCAGCTTTACAGGGGGTCACTATGGCTACACCTTC	CASSFTGGHYGYTF
11	TRBD2	few	TRBJ2-7	TRBV28	TGTGCCGGCACCGCGGGAGACGAGCAGTACTTC	CAGTAGDEQYF
13	.	many	TRBJ1-1	TRBV12-3/TRBV12-4	TGTGCCAGCAATTCGGCCTCGAACACTGAAGCTTTCTTT	CASNSASNTEAFF
12	.	many	TRBJ2-5	TRBV2	TGTGCCAGCAGTGGGCTTCAAGAGACCCAGTACTTC	CASSGLQETQYF
14	TRBD1	.	TRBJ2-7	TRBV20-1	TGCAGTGCTAACAACAGGGGAGATCCCTACGAGCAGTACTTC	CSANNRGDPYEQYF
16	TRBD2	.	TRBJ2-7	TRBV4-3	TGCGCCAGCAGCCAAGAAATTAGCGGGGGGAGATACGAGCAGTACTTC	CASSQEISGGRYEQYF
16	TRBD1	few	TRBJ1-2	TRBV9	TGTGCCAGCAGCGCCCGGACAGGGGGCCTCGACTATGGCTACACCTTC	CASSARTGGLDYGYTF
10	.	.	TRBJ1-5	TRBV6-1	TGTGCCAGCAGTGACTACCACCAGCATTTT	CASSDYHQHF
13	.	many	TRBJ2-5	TRBV6-1	TGTGCCAGCATTGGGCCTGGACTTCCGACCCAGTACTTC	CASIGPGLPTQYF
15	TRBD2	many	TRBJ2-5	TRBV12-3/TRBV12-4	TGTGCCAGCAGTTTACTAGCGGGGACCCAAGAGACCCAGTACTTC	CASSLLAGTQETQYF
16	.	many	TRBJ1-5	TRBV28	TGTGCCAGCAGTTTAGTGGGGGGCGACCTTGGCCAGCCCCAGCATTTT	CASSLVGGDLGQPQHF
16	TRBD1	many	TRBJ1-6	TRBV27	TGTGCCAGCAGTTTCTTGGGGACAGGAGGAGTATCACCCCTCCACTTT	CASSFLGTGGVSPLHF
13	.	few	TRBJ1-2	TRBV7-2	TGTGCCAGCAGCTTAGACACCGGCTATGGCTACACCTTC	CASSLDTGYGYTF
15	.	many	TRBJ1-5	TRBV7-2	TGTGCCAGCAGCTTAGACTGGCGGACGAATCAGCCCCAGCATTTT	CASSLDWRTNQPQHF
12	.	.	TRBJ2-5	TRBV20-1	TGCAGTGCTATGATAGACTCGGAGACCCAGTACTTC	CSAMIDSETQYF
19	TRBD1	.	TRBJ1-3	TRBV4-1	TGCGCCAGCAGCCAACCATATAAACAGGGGACTAGCAGGAAGAACACCATATATTTT	CASSQPYKQGTSRKNTIYF
15	TRBD1	few	TRBJ2-7	TRBV5-6	TGTGCCAGCAGCGGAACAGGGGCGGTATCCTACGAGCAGTACTTC	CASSGTGAVSYEQYF
15	.	few	TRBJ1-2	TRBV7-9	TGTGCCAGCAGCTTCGGGACTCTGAGGGTCTATGGCTACACCTTC	CASSFGTLRVYGYTF
15	TRBD2	few	TRBJ2-7	TRBV13	TGTGCCAGCAGCTTAGGCAGCGGGGCCTCCTACGAGCAGTACTTC	CASSLGSGASYEQYF
14	TRBD1	many	TRBJ1-1	TRBV12-3/TRBV12-4	TGTGCCAGCAGTTCGACAGGGCCCAACACTGAAGCTTTCTTT	CASSSTGPNTEAFF
12	.	.	TRBJ1-5	TRBV6-1	TGTGCCAGCAGTGACGGGGTTCAGCCCCAGCATTTT	CASSDGVQPQHF
14	.	many	TRBJ1-2	TRBV28	TGTGCCAGCAGTCGGACGCTAGCTAACTATGGCTACACCTTC	CASSRTLANYGYTF